Presented here are 17 T cell receptor beta chains from one specimen sequenced in a study of patients and donors after allogeneic stem cell transplantation. One entry per CDR3 protein results from TCRdb running MiXCR on the RT-PCR reads. The sample carries a few hundred thousand distinct CDR3 sequences, 38% recorded once. The sequenced sample consisted of blood, either unsorted or a sorted T cell fraction (not recorded which). The origin of the receptors is a human donor who was either an allogeneic HSCT recipient or a stem cell or donor lymphocyte infusion donor (not recorded which). It is not recorded whose cells these are; they may come from a transplant donor.

The chain carries TRBV29-1 and TRBJ2-7, with 12 nucleotides matching TRBD2. The CDR3 spans 14 residues. V lost 2 bases to trimming and J lost 5 bases; unmatched junction nucleotides: 4. Germline V gives CDR1 SQVTM, CDR2 ANQGSEA. The CDR3 is CSVERTSGANEQYF. The CDR3 DNA sequence: TGCAGCGTTGAAAGGACTAGCGGGGCCAACGAGCAGTACTTC.

This clonotype was picked up many times. The chain links TRBV10-3 to TRBJ1-2, with D perhaps TRBD1 (6 bases). The germline V gene has CDR1 ENHRY and CDR2 SYGVKD. Deletions cut 4 bases from V and 7 bases from J, with 13 bases between. There are 13 residues in the CDR3. The DNA of the CDR3 is TGTGCCATCAGTGGACAGGCCCCGGGTGGCTACACCTTC. Translation: CAISGQAPGGYTF.

This clonotype was seen a handful of times. The rearrangement uses TRBV29-1 and TRBJ1-2; D might be TRBD1 (6 bases). This CDR3 is 13 amino acids long. V lost 6 bases and J 2 bases, leaving 13 bases between the germline ends. Germline-derived CDR1 and CDR2 are SQVTM and ANQGSEA. The CDR3 coding sequence is TGCAGCGTGCCTCGGGACATCAACTATGGCTACACCTTC. Its translation: CSVPRDINYGYTF.

The gene calls are TRBV4-2 and TRBJ2-2; tentative D call: TRBD2 (5 bases). The germline V and J ends were trimmed by 0 bases and 1 base, with 9 bases remaining between them. Germline V gives CDR1 LGHNA, CDR2 YNFKEQ. The CDR3 extends over 16 amino acids. Here the CDR3 reads CASSQDRGLNTGELFF. CDR3 in DNA: TGTGCCAGCAGCCAAGATCGGGGTTTGAACACCGGGGAGCTGTTTTTT.

The chain links TRBV5-6 to TRBJ1-6, with 11 positions matching TRBD1. The CDR3 runs to 16 residues. V shed 1 base and J 13 bases; nucleotides not matched to a gene: 10. Germline CDR1 is SGHDT and CDR2 is YYEEEE. In DNA form, the CDR3 reads TGTGCCAGCAGCTTGTGGTCCGGGACAGGGGGGTCGCCCCTCCACTTT. This sequence encodes CASSLWSGTGGSPLHF.

This clonotype has at least ten counts. V usage is TRBV7-6 and J usage is TRBJ1-4; D not certain. V was shortened by 1 base and J by 12 bases, with 12 bases between the two germline ends. This CDR3 region has 13 residues. CDR1 is SGHVS, CDR2 FNYEAQ, per germline. The CDR3 sequence: CASSLESGKELFF. The CDR3 coding sequence is TGTGCCAGCAGCTTAGAGTCGGGGAAGGAACTGTTTTTT.

The chain carries TRBV5-5 and TRBJ1-6; the D gene is possibly TRBD1 (5 bases). Trimming stripped 0 bases from V and 6 bases from J, with 13 bases between. From germline, CDR1 is SGHKS and CDR2 YYEKEE (reference sequence). The CDR3 has 16 amino acids. The chain's CDR3 is CASSLGRDFRNSPLHF. The CDR3 DNA follows: TGTGCCAGCAGCTTGGGCAGGGACTTCCGTAATTCACCCCTCCACTTT.

The gene calls are TRBV4-2 and TRBJ1-2; D perhaps matches TRBD1 (5 bases). Per the germline V gene, CDR1 is LGHNA and CDR2 is YNFKEQ. The CDR3 is 15 residues long. V gave up 0 bases and J gave up 5 bases, with 13 bases separating them. The CDR3 protein is CASSQDADGGYGYTF. Written as DNA, the CDR3 is TGTGCCAGCAGCCAAGATGCGGACGGGGGTTATGGCTACACCTTC.

This rearrangement joins TRBV14 to TRBJ1-1; D uncertain. V lost 4 bases and J lost 1, with 7 bases in between. The germline CDR1 and CDR2 sequences are SGHDN and FVKESK. This CDR3 contains 13 residues. CDR3 protein: CASSPLGNTEAFF. The CDR3 DNA reads as TGTGCCAGCAGCCCGTTGGGGAACACTGAAGCTTTCTTT.

V and J are TRBV20-1 and TRBJ2-7; a possible D gene is TRBD1 (7 bases). The length of the CDR3 is 13 residues. V lost 3 bases to trimming and J lost 3 bases, with 12 bases between them. Germline V CDR1 and CDR2: DFQATT, SNEGSKA (reference sequence). CDR3 residues: CSASAGTVYEQYF. DNA for the CDR3: TGCAGTGCTAGCGCGGGGACAGTCTACGAGCAGTACTTC.

This clonotype has a single count. This chain links TRBV10-3 with TRBJ2-7, with D unresolved. The CDR3 sequence is 11 residues long. The germline V and J ends were trimmed by 8 bases and 5 bases, with 10 bases remaining between them. Germline V gene lookup returns CDR1 ENHRY and CDR2 SYGVKD. CDR3 region: CAIGDTNEQYF. DNA of the CDR3: TGTGCCATCGGGGATACAAACGAGCAGTACTTC.

The chain carries TRBV6-5 and TRBJ1-1; possibly TRBD1 for D (5 bases). Between the trimmed V and J ends, which lost 8 bases and 0 bases, there was a span of 16 bases. The germline V gene has CDR1 MNHEY and CDR2 SVGAGI. The CDR3 covers 15 residues. The CDR3 region is CASSQLGRLNTEAFF. DNA for the CDR3: TGTGCCAGCTCACAATTGGGACGCTTGAACACTGAAGCTTTCTTT.

The CDR3 region has the DNA TGTGCCAGCAGTTACTTTGGCGGTGGCAGGGCAATTCGGGGCTACACCTTC. Protein: CASSYFGGGRAIRGYTF. The chain is built from TRBV6-5 and TRBJ1-2; perhaps TRBD1 as D (5 bases). Looked up from germline, CDR1 is MNHEY and CDR2 is SVGAGI. Deletions cut 1 base from V and 8 bases from J, with 23 bases between. CDR3 length equals 17 residues.

J is TRBJ2-5 and V is TRBV6-6; perhaps TRBD2 as D (6 bases). V was shortened by 10 bases and J by 1 base, with 10 bases between the two germline ends. The CDR3 totals 12 residues. Germline assignment: CDR1 MNHNY and CDR2 SVGAGI (reference sequence). The CDR3 nucleotides read TGTGCCATAGGAGGGCTCCAAGAGACCCAGTACTTC. It specifies CAIGGLQETQYF.

This clonotype has at least ten counts. This chain uses TRBV29-1 with TRBJ1-2; D remains ambiguous. This CDR3 region has 13 residues. Looked up from germline, CDR1 is SQVTM and CDR2 is ANQGSEA. The chain's CDR3 is CIARSSSNYGYTF. CDR3 sequence (DNA): TGCATCGCTAGATCCTCCTCTAACTATGGCTACACCTTC.

The sample holds a few counts of this clonotype. J is TRBJ1-5 and V is TRBV10-3; D is ambiguous. The CDR3 runs 13 residues. The V gene lost 3 bases and the J gene lost 3 bases, with 6 bases spanning the gap. The germline gives CDR1 ENHRY, CDR2 SYGVKD. The CDR3 region is CAISDSTNQPQHF. In DNA form, the CDR3 reads TGTGCCATCAGTGACAGTACCAATCAGCCCCAGCATTTT.

V gene TRBV7-9 combines with J gene TRBJ2-1; 7 nucleotides agree with TRBD2. The V gene end was trimmed by 5 bases and the J gene end by 0 bases; junction bases not matched to a gene: 4. This CDR3 comprises 15 residues. Germline V CDR1 and CDR2: SEHNR, FQNEAQ (reference sequence). As DNA, the CDR3 is TGTGCCAGCAGCCGACGCGGGGGCTCCTACAATGAGCAGTTCTTC. Translation gives CASSRRGGSYNEQFF.